The T cell receptor beta chain under discussion was sequenced for a study of blood T cells in healthy people across ages. Germline CDR1 reads MNHEY; CDR2 reads SVGAGI. V lost 0 bases, J lost 8 bases, and 10 bases lay in between. This CDR3 has 13 amino acids. PCR was performed a second time for roughly 7 to 11 cycles using a sample-barcoded 5' primer and a J-beta primer mix. TCRdb reprocessed the 5' RACE reads via MiXCR and lists one record per CDR3 protein. The sample includes 600,000 to 900,000 distinct CDR3 sequences, around 25% of them seen just once. These data were likewise used in another study, on T cells of mothers and their children.

Sequences were obtained from blood. The source of this sequence is a boy under 18 in good health. The chain couples TRBV6-5 to TRBJ1-1; no definite D call. The CDR3 DNA reads as TGTGCCAGCAGTTACTCGGGAGTGGGAGAAGCTTTCTTT. Translating gives CASSYSGVGEAFF.